The sequence of this TCR beta chain was determined in a study of low-dose radiotherapy and immunotherapy resistance in tumors. First-strand cDNA relied on TRAV- and TRBV-specific primers spanning alpha and beta chains. For amplifying TCRs, the PCR ran for approximately 18 cycles with Phusion, which was used together with a constant-region primer and the adapter on the V primers. TCRdb reprocessed the reads via MiXCR and lists one record per CDR3 protein. Of around 69,000 distinct CDR3 sequences in the sample, around 31% are singletons; the top ten hold around 10%. Time point specified: before trial treatment. Germline assignment: CDR1 SGHTS and CDR2 YDEGEE. V shed 4 bases and J 4 bases; nucleotides not matched to a gene: 4. This CDR3 region has 14 residues.

The chain carries TRBV5-8 and TRBJ2-5, with 10 bases aligning to TRBD1. This specimen was PBMCs, taken before treatment. This clonotype was obtained from a female donor with ovarian cancer. The CDR3: CASSRRQGAETQYF. Written as DNA, the CDR3 is TGTGCCAGCAGCCGCCGACAGGGGGCAGAGACCCAGTACTTC.